These 21 T cell receptor beta chains were sequenced from one sample in a study of cytomegalovirus exposure and HLA in healthy donors. The PCR used 60 Vbeta and 13 Jbeta primers. Produced via immunoSEQ multiplex PCR; TCRdb's table is partial and in-frame only. The table lists about 130,000 clones, 74% of them singletons. Input material: PBMCs. Every receptor here comes from a man aged 40-50 years in good health and CMV-seropositive.

This clone appeared a few times. This sequence joins TRBV7-2 and TRBJ2-3; possible D gene TRBD2, 6 bases. Per germline, CDR1 SGHTA and CDR2 FQGNSA. V shed 4 bases and J shed 5 bases, with 16 bases lying between them. The CDR3 consists of 15 residues. The CDR3 DNA is TGTGCCAGCAGCTCATACGGCGGGGTTCAAGATACGCAGTATTTT. It specifies CASSSYGGVQDTQYF.

V gene TRBV11-2 combines with J gene TRBJ2-1, with 7 bases fitting TRBD1. The germline CDR1 and CDR2 sequences are SGHAT and FQNNGV. CDR3 length: 17 residues. Trimming removed 5 bases from V and 0 bases from J; junction bases left unmatched: 10. The CDR3 loop reads CASSDSEGQSSYNEQFF. Written as DNA, the CDR3 is TGTGCCAGCAGCGATTCAGAGGGACAGAGCTCCTACAATGAGCAGTTCTTC.

This clone turned up a few times. V and J are TRBV11-3 and TRBJ2-3; 9 nucleotides line up with TRBD1. J gave up 3 bases and V 5 bases, and 9 bases lay outside the gene matches. The CDR3 consists of 16 residues. CDR1 is SGHNT, CDR2 YENEEA, per germline. The CDR3 here is CASSAGTGRQTDTQYF. CDR3 DNA: TGTGCCAGCAGCGCAGGGACAGGGAGACAGACAGATACGCAGTATTTT.

This chain uses TRBV25-1 with TRBJ2-7, with TRBD2 matching over 7 bases. CDR1 and CDR2 from the germline V gene are MGHDK and SYGVNS. The CDR3 extends over 14 amino acids. V gave up 4 bases and J gave up 7 bases; unmatched junction bases: 10. CDR3 in DNA: TGTGCCAGCAGTGCCGGGACTACCTTTCGTGAGCAGTACTTC. It encodes CASSAGTTFREQYF.

V is TRBV5-6 and J is TRBJ1-2; TRBD1 matches at 9 bases. Germline CDR1 and CDR2: SGHDT and YYEEEE. CDR3 size: 15 residues. V dropped 5 bases and J dropped 4; count of bases not matched to a gene: 9. The CDR3 DNA follows: TGTGCCAGCAGTCTGGGCCGGGACAGGGTCTATGGCTACACCTTC. Translated: CASSLGRDRVYGYTF.

The chain links TRBV4-1 to TRBJ2-4; 12 bases match TRBD2. The V and J ends lost 5 bases and 4 bases, in that order; junction bases with no gene match: 12. The CDR3 consists of 18 residues. Germline-derived CDR1 and CDR2 are MGHRA and YSYEKL. The CDR3 region is CASSTSPTSGGPKNIQYF. In nucleotides, the CDR3 is TGCGCCAGCAGCACAAGCCCGACTAGCGGGGGACCGAAAAACATTCAGTACTTC.

V gene TRBV2 combines with J gene TRBJ1-4; 8 bases agree with TRBD1. The V segment lost 1 base and the J segment 8 bases; nucleotides outside the gene matches: 3. The CDR3 sequence is 14 residues long. From germline, CDR1 is SNHLY and CDR2 FYNNEI. The chain's CDR3 is CASSEGRGREKLFF. Here the CDR3 DNA reads TGTGCCAGCAGTGAAGGCAGGGGGCGCGAAAAACTGTTTTTT.

This rearrangement joins TRBV9 to TRBJ2-1, with D hard to call. The CDR3 consists of 12 residues. In germline, CDR1 is SGDLS, CDR2 YYNGEE. V lost 0 bases and J lost 9, with 7 bases in between. CDR3 sequence reads: CASSVGDFEQFF. CDR3 sequence (DNA): TGTGCCAGCAGCGTAGGAGACTTTGAGCAGTTCTTC.

V and J are TRBV28 and TRBJ2-3, with D unclear. This CDR3 has 13 residues. Trimming shortened V by 7 bases and J by 4 bases, and 12 bases separated the two germline ends. Germline lookup yields CDR1 MDHEN and CDR2 SYDVKM. The CDR3: CASKSQNPDTQYF. The CDR3 DNA sequence: TGTGCCAGCAAGTCCCAGAACCCAGATACGCAGTATTTT.

The rearrangement joins TRBV4-1 to TRBJ1-6; D is possibly TRBD1 (5 bases). The CDR3 extends over 13 amino acids. Per the germline V gene, CDR1 is MGHRA and CDR2 is YSYEKL. The V end was cut by 5 bases, the J end by 10 bases, with 12 bases between. Here the CDR3 DNA reads TGCGCCAGCAGCGGTCCAGGGTACTCACCCCTCCACTTT. Protein: CASSGPGYSPLHF.

This chain uses TRBV19 with TRBJ2-7; a possible D gene is TRBD2 (7 bases). CDR1 LNHDA and CDR2 SQIVND come from the germline V gene (reference sequence). The CDR3 is made up of 13 amino acids. Trimming pared 5 bases from V and 4 bases from J, leaving 12 bases between. This CDR3 reads CASSQGGGYEQYF. The CDR3 DNA follows: TGTGCCAGTAGTCAAGGGGGGGGATACGAGCAGTACTTC. Supplemented by reference TRBV19 and TRBJ2-7, the full variable domain reads DGGITQSPKYLFRKEGQNVTLSCEQNLNHDAMYWYRQDPGQGLRLIYYSQIVNDFQKGDIAEGYSVSREKKESFPLTVTSAQKNPTAFYLCASSQGGGYEQYFGPGTRLTVT.

V usage is TRBV13 and J usage is TRBJ2-1, with a weak D call TRBD2 (5 bases). This CDR3 comprises 11 residues. V lost 6 bases and J 9 bases, leaving 9 bases between the germline ends. Germline CDR1 reads PRHDT; CDR2 reads FYEKMQ (reference sequence). CDR3 in DNA: TGTGCCAGCAGGGAAGGGAGTGAGCAGTTCTTC. Translated, it gives CASREGSEQFF.

The chain joins TRBV11-2 to TRBJ1-2; the D is unclear. Germline CDR1 and CDR2: SGHAT and FQNNGV. The CDR3 sequence is 16 residues long. V was shortened by 0 bases and J by 4 bases, with 15 bases between the two germline ends. CDR3 in amino acids: CASSLDWAGLPYGYTF. CDR3 in DNA: TGTGCCAGCAGCTTAGATTGGGCAGGCCTCCCCTATGGCTACACCTTC.

In nucleotides, the CDR3 is TGTGCCAGCAGTGAAGCGCGGCAGAACTATGGCTACACCTTC. It yields the protein CASSEARQNYGYTF. This chain joins TRBV2 and TRBJ1-2, with D unclear. The V end lost 0 bases, the J end lost 2 bases, and 7 bases lay between the germline ends. Germline loops: CDR1 SNHLY, CDR2 FYNNEI. This CDR3 comprises 14 residues.

This sequence joins TRBV25-1 and TRBJ1-2, with 12 bases aligning to TRBD1. The CDR3 sequence is 18 residues long. Germline loops: CDR1 MGHDK, CDR2 SYGVNS. The V gene end was trimmed by 4 bases and the J gene end by 2 bases; junction bases not matched to a gene: 11. CDR3 in amino acids: CASSGLKGTGGRNYGYTF. CDR3 sequence (DNA): TGTGCCAGCAGTGGGCTAAAAGGGACAGGGGGCAGAAACTATGGCTACACCTTC.

The chain joins TRBV30 to TRBJ2-2, with 9 bases aligning to TRBD2. CDR3 length: 14 residues. The trim removed 3 bases at V and 6 bases at J, leaving 5 bases unmatched. Per germline, CDR1 GTSNPN and CDR2 SVGIG (reference sequence). The CDR3 spells CAWRRGGRSGELFF. As DNA, the CDR3 is TGTGCCTGGAGGCGGGGGGGCCGATCCGGGGAGCTGTTTTTT. The whole variable domain, filled in from reference TRBV30 and TRBJ2-2, reads SQTIHQWPATLVQPVGSPLSLECTVEGTSNPNLYWYRQAAGRGLQLLFYSVGIGQISSEVPQNLSASRPQDRQFILSSKKLLLSDSGFYLCAWRRGGRSGELFFGEGSRLTVL.

This clone was counted between two and nine times. This chain uses TRBV29-1 with TRBJ1-2; TRBD1 matches at 7 bases. V lost 6 bases to trimming and J lost 4 bases; unmatched junction nucleotides: 8. Germline V gene sequence: CDR1 SQVTM, CDR2 ANQGSEA. This CDR3 has 13 residues. CDR3 coding DNA: TGCAGCGTCGAGACAGGGACTAGCTATGGCTACACCTTC. Amino acids: CSVETGTSYGYTF.

The chain recombines TRBV5-1 with TRBJ2-5, with TRBD2 identical over 8 bases. Germline CDR1 is SGHRS and CDR2 is YFSETQ. V trimming: 1 base; J trimming: 2 bases; junction bases outside the gene matches: 4. The CDR3 covers 15 residues. Here the CDR3 DNA reads TGCGCCAGCAGCTTGAGGGCTAGCGGGCAAGAGACCCAGTACTTC. It yields the protein CASSLRASGQETQYF.

The table lists this clone with a count of one. V is TRBV5-5 and J is TRBJ1-2; TRBD1 is a possible D gene (6 bases). Between the trimmed V and J ends, which lost 1 base and 11 bases, there was a span of 15 bases. The V gene's germline CDR1 is SGHKS and CDR2 YYEKEE (reference sequence). The CDR3 loop spans 13 amino acids. Here the CDR3 DNA reads TGTGCCAGCAGCTTGAGTCCAGGGGCATCGTACACCTTC. Protein product: CASSLSPGASYTF.

The chain recombines TRBV28 with TRBJ1-1; D possibly corresponds to TRBD1 (6 bases). Germline V gene data show CDR1 as MDHEN and CDR2 as SYDVKM. Trimming stripped 2 bases from V and 4 bases from J, with 14 bases between. This CDR3 spans 15 amino acids. CDR3 residues: CASSLDIVGGTEAFF. CDR3 in DNA: TGTGCCAGCAGTTTAGATATAGTAGGGGGCACTGAAGCTTTCTTT. Variable domain in full (rest from reference TRBV28 and TRBJ1-1): DVKVTQSSRYLVKRTGEKVFLECVQDMDHENMFWYRQDPGLGLRLIYFSYDVKMKEKGDIPEGYSVSREKKERFSLILESASTNQTSMYLCASSLDIVGGTEAFFGQGTRLTVV.

The chain links TRBV9 to TRBJ1-3, with D possibly matching TRBD1 (5 bases). V lost 4 bases and J lost 0, with 14 bases in between. This CDR3 comprises 16 residues. Germline V lookup: CDR1 SGDLS, CDR2 YYNGEE. The CDR3 DNA is TGTGCCAGCAGCCCCTCAGGGCTTAGCTCTGGAAACACCATATATTTT. Its translation: CASSPSGLSSGNTIYF.